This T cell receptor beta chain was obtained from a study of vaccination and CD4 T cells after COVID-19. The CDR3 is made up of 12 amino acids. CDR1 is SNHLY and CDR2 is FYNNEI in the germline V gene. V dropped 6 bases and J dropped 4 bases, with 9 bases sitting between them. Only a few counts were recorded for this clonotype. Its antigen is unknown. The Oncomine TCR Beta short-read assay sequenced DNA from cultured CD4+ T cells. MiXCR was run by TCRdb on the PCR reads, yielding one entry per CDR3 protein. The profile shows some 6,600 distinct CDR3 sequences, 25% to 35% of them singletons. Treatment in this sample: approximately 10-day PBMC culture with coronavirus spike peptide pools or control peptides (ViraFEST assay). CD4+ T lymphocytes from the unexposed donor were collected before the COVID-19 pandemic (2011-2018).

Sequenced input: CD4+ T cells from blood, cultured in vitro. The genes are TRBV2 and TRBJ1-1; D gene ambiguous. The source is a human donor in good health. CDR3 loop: CASSERITEAFF. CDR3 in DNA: TGTGCCAGCAGCGAAAGGATCACTGAAGCTTTCTTT.